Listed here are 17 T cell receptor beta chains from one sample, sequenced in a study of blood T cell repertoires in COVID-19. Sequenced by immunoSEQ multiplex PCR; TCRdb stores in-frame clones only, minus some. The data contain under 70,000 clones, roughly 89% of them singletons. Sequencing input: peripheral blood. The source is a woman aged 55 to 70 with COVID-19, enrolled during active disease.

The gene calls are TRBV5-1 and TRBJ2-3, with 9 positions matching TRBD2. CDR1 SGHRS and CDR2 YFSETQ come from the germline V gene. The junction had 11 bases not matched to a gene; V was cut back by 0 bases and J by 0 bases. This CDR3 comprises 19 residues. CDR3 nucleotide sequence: TGCGCCAGCAGCTTGGCCGGGACTAGCTCATCAACTAGCACAGATACGCAGTATTTT. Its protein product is CASSLAGTSSSTSTDTQYF.

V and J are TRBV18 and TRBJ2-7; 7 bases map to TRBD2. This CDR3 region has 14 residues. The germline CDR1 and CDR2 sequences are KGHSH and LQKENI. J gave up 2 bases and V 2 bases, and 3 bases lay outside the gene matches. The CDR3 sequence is CASSPAGAPYEQYF. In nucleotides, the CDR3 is TGTGCCAGCTCACCAGCGGGAGCACCCTACGAGCAGTACTTC. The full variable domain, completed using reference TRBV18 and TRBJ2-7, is NAGVMQNPRHLVRRRGQEARLRCSPMKGHSHVYWYRQLPEEGLKFMVYLQKENIIDESGMPKERFSAEFPKEGPSILRIQQVVRGDSAAYFCASSPAGAPYEQYFGPGTRLTVT.

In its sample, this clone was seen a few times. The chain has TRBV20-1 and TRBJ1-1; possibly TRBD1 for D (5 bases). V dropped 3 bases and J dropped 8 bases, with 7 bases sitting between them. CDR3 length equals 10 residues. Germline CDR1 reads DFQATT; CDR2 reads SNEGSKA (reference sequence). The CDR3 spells CSASRGEAFF. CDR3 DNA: TGCAGTGCTAGTCGGGGGGAAGCTTTCTTT.

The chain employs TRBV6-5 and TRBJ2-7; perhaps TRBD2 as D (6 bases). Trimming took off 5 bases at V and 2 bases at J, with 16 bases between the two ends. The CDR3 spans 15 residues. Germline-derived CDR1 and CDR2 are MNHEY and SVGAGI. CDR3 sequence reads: CASSNPGLNTYEQYF. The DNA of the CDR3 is TGTGCCAGCAGTAACCCGGGACTGAACACCTACGAGCAGTACTTC.

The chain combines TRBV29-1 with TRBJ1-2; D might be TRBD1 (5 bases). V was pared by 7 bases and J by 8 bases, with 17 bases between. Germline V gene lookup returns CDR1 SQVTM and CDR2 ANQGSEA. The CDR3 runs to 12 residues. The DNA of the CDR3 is TGCAGCGCCGCGGGGGGGGTAGAGGGCTACACCTTC. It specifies CSAAGGVEGYTF.

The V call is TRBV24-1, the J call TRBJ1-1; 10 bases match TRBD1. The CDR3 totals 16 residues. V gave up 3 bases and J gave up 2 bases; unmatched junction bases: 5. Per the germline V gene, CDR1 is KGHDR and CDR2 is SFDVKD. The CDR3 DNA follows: TGTGCCACCAGTGATCCCGAGACAGGGGGCAACACTGAAGCTTTCTTT. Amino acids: CATSDPETGGNTEAFF.

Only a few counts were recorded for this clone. CDR3 coding DNA: TGTGCCAGTAGAAAACGGCTATCAGGGGGCAATCCCTACGAGCAGTACTTC. Protein: CASRKRLSGGNPYEQYF. The chain joins TRBV19 to TRBJ2-7; 8 nucleotides match TRBD1. V dropped 6 bases and J dropped 2; count of bases not matched to a gene: 15. This CDR3 spans 17 amino acids. Germline V gene data show CDR1 as LNHDA and CDR2 as SQIVND (reference sequence).

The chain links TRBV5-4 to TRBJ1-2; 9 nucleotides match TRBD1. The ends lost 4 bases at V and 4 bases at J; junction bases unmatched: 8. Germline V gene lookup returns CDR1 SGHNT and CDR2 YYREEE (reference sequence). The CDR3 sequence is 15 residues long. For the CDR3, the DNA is TGTGCCAGCAGCCAACCGGGACAGGGCGTCTATGGCTACACCTTC. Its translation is CASSQPGQGVYGYTF.

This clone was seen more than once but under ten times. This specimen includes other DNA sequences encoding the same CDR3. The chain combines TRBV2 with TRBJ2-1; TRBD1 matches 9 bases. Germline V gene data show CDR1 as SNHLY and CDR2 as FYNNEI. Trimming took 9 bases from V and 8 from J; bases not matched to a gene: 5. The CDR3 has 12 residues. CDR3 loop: CARGQGRYEQFF. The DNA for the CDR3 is TGTGCCAGGGGACAGGGCCGCTATGAGCAGTTCTTC.

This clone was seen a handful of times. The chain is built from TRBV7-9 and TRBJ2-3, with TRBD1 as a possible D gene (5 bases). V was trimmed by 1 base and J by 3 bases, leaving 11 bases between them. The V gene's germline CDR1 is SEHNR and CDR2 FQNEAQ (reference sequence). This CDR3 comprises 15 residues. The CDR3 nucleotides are TGTGCCAGCAGCTTAGGACGACAGCTAACAGATACGCAGTATTTT. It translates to CASSLGRQLTDTQYF.

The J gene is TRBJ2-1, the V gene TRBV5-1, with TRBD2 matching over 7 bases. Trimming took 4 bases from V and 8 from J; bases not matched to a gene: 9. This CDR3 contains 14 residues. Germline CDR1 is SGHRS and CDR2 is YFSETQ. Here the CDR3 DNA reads TGCGCCAGCAGCCCATGGACTAGAAGTGATGAGCAGTTCTTC. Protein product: CASSPWTRSDEQFF.

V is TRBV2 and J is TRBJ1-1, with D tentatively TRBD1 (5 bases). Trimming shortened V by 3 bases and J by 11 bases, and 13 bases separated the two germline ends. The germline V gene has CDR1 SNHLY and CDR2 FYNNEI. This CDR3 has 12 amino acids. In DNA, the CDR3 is TGTGCCAGCAGTGAGGCGACAGCCCGGGCTTTCTTT. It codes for CASSEATARAFF.

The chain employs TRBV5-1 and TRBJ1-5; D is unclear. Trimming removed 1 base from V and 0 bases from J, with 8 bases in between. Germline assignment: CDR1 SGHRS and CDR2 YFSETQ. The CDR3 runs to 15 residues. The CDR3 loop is CASSLLGSSNQPQHF. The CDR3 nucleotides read TGCGCCAGCAGCTTGTTGGGGAGTAGCAATCAGCCCCAGCATTTT.

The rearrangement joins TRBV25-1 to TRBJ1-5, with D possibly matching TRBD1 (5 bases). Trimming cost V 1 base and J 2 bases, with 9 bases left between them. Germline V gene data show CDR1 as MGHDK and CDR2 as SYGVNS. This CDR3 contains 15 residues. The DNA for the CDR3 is TGTGCCAGCAGTGAATGGGGCAGCGGCAATCAGCCCCAGCATTTT. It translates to CASSEWGSGNQPQHF.

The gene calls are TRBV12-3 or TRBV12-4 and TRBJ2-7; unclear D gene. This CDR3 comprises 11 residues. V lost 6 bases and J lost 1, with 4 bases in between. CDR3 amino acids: CASSPSYEQYF. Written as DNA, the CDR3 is TGTGCCAGCAGCCCATCCTACGAGCAGTACTTC.

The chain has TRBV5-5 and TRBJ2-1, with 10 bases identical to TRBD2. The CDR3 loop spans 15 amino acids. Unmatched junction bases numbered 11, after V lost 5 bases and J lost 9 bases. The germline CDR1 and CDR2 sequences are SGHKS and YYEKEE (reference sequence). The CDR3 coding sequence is TGTGCCAGCAGTCGGCTAGCGGGAGTGAAGGCTGAGCAGTTCTTC. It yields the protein CASSRLAGVKAEQFF.

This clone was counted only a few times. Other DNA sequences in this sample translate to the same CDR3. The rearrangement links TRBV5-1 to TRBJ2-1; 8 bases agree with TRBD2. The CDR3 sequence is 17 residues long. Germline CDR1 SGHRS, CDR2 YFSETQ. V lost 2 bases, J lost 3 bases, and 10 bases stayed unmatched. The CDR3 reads CASSFMGRRGVYNEQFF. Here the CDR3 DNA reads TGCGCCAGCAGCTTCATGGGACGGCGGGGGGTCTACAATGAGCAGTTCTTC.